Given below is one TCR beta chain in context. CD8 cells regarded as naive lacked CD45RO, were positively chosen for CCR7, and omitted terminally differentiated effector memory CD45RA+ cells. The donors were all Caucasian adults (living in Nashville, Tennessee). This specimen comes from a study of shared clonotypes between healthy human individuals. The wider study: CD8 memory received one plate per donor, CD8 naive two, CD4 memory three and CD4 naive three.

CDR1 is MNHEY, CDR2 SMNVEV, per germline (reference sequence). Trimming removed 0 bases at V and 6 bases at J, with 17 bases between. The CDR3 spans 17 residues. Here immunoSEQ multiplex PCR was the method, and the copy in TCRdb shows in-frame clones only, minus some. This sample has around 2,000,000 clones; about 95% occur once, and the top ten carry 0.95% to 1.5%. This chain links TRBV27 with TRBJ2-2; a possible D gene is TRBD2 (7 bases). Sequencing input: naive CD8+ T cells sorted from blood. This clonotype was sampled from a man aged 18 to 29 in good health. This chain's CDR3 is CASSLSRVWEGAGELFF. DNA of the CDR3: TGTGCCAGCAGTTTATCGCGGGTTTGGGAGGGGGCCGGGGAGCTGTTTTTT.